The 19 T cell receptor beta chains given below trace back to one sample, sequenced in a study of shared clonotypes between healthy human individuals (dated by TCRdb to the early 2020s). Receptors were amplified or captured by the immunoSEQ multiplex PCR assay. TCRdb limited this immuneACCESS table to in-frame rearrangements with V and J called. A share of clones is missing; checked studies link under half to unresolved V genes, and the rest is unexplained. Across this sample there are about 330,000 clones, with roughly 70% seen only once. 10% of the sample is held by the ten biggest clonotypes. The sample taken for sequencing was memory CD4+ T cells sorted from blood. Read against the paper, the sample's cell subset or site label means: CD45RA-negative fraction. These receptors came from a man aged 25 to 40 in good health.

The V call is TRBV28, the J call TRBJ2-7, with D uncertain. This CDR3 region has 10 residues. Germline CDR1 MDHEN, CDR2 SYDVKM. The ends were cut back, 8 bases at V and 6 bases at J, with 8 bases in the middle. The CDR3 reads CASGWGEQYF. In DNA, the CDR3 is TGTGCCAGCGGGTGGGGCGAGCAGTACTTC.

The chain carries TRBV7-6 and TRBJ2-7; the D gene is possibly TRBD1 (6 bases). Per germline, CDR1 SGHVS and CDR2 FNYEAQ. V lost 5 bases and J 5 bases, leaving 25 bases between the germline ends. The CDR3 sequence is 17 residues long. Here the CDR3 DNA reads TGTGCCAGCAGCCCGAAGGTTCCGGCCAAGGGACACCACGAGCAGTACTTC. This translates into CASSPKVPAKGHHEQYF.

The chain combines TRBV28 with TRBJ1-1; no definite D call. Germline V CDR1 and CDR2: MDHEN, SYDVKM. V was pared by 6 bases and J by 1 base, with 12 bases between. The CDR3 extends over 14 amino acids. CDR3 residues: CASSTWGSNTEAFF. CDR3 nucleotide sequence: TGTGCCAGCAGCACATGGGGATCGAACACTGAAGCTTTCTTT.

This chain connects TRBV19 to TRBJ2-7; D call uncertain. Germline values: CDR1 LNHDA, CDR2 SQIVND (reference sequence). V dropped 4 bases and J dropped 6 bases, with 16 bases sitting between them. CDR3 length: 14 residues. CDR3 bases: TGTGCCAGTAGTAATAGTGGCGGACCGGGCGAGCAGTACTTC. Amino acid sequence: CASSNSGGPGEQYF.

CDR3 nucleotide sequence: TGTGCCAGCAGTGCCCAACAGGGAAGATACGAGCAGTACTTC. This gives the protein CASSAQQGRYEQYF. This chain uses TRBV6-1 with TRBJ2-7; possibly TRBD1 for D (6 bases). This CDR3 region has 14 residues. Germline lookup yields CDR1 MNHNS and CDR2 SASEGT. V lost 4 bases and J 4 bases, leaving 14 bases between the germline ends.

The CDR3 is CASSLRVAGGYQPQHF. As DNA, the CDR3 is TGTGCCAGCAGCTTAAGGGTCGCAGGGGGCTATCAGCCCCAGCATTTT. The rearrangement links TRBV7-2 to TRBJ1-5; 8 bases fit TRBD1. With 2 bases clipped from V and 5 bases from J, the junction kept 8 bases outside the gene matches. The CDR3 spans 16 residues. Per the germline V gene, CDR1 is SGHTA and CDR2 is FQGNSA.

As concerns this clone: Additional DNA sequences in this sample encode the identical CDR3. The chain joins TRBV18 to TRBJ2-5, with D hard to call. The length of the CDR3 is 11 residues. Germline V gene lookup returns CDR1 KGHSH and CDR2 LQKENI. V shed 6 bases and J shed 5 bases, with 7 bases lying between them. CDR3 loop: CASSDRETQYF. CDR3 bases: TGTGCCAGCTCCGACCGGGAGACCCAGTACTTC. The variable domain in full, completed from reference TRBV18 and TRBJ2-5, reads NAGVMQNPRHLVRRRGQEARLRCSPMKGHSHVYWYRQLPEEGLKFMVYLQKENIIDESGMPKERFSAEFPKEGPSILRIQQVVRGDSAAYFCASSDRETQYFGPGTRLLVL.

The V and J genes are TRBV6-5 and TRBJ2-5; possible D gene TRBD1, 7 bases. The length of the CDR3 is 15 residues. The V and J ends lost 0 bases and 9 bases respectively, with 17 bases between them. Germline CDR1 and CDR2: MNHEY and SVGAGI. DNA for the CDR3: TGTGCCAGCAGTTACTCGGAGGGCACCAGGGGGGCCCAGTACTTC. As protein: CASSYSEGTRGAQYF.

In this sample, this clone turned up many times. V gene TRBV19 combines with J gene TRBJ1-2; 11 bases fit TRBD1. This CDR3 contains 16 residues. Per the germline V gene, CDR1 is LNHDA and CDR2 is SQIVND (reference sequence). Trimming cost V 5 bases and J 5 bases; bases outside gene matches: 10. The CDR3: CASSPRTGGLLYGYTF. The CDR3 nucleotides read TGTGCCAGTAGTCCAAGGACAGGGGGCCTCCTTTATGGCTACACCTTC.

This clone was seen a few times. The V and J genes are TRBV10-1 and TRBJ2-7; D might be TRBD1 (5 bases). This CDR3 contains 13 residues. Germline V CDR1 and CDR2: WNHNN, SYGVQD (reference sequence). V gave up 6 bases and J gave up 1 base, with 10 bases separating them. The CDR3 spells CASSHKGSYEQYF. The CDR3 DNA sequence: TGCGCCAGCAGCCACAAGGGGTCCTACGAGCAGTACTTC.

The CDR3, as DNA: TGTGCCAGCAGGATAAACACCGGGGAGCTGTTTTTT. Protein sequence: CASRINTGELFF. The genes are TRBV2 and TRBJ2-2; unclear D gene. The CDR3 has 12 residues. CDR1 is SNHLY and CDR2 is FYNNEI in the germline V gene. V was shortened by 6 bases and J by 2 bases, with 4 bases between the two germline ends.

This clone was observed once. V usage is TRBV11-2 and J usage is TRBJ2-3; D perhaps matches TRBD2 (6 bases). The CDR3 sequence is 13 residues long. Trimming pared 0 bases from V and 10 bases from J, leaving 11 bases between. CDR1 is SGHAT, CDR2 FQNNGV, per germline. The CDR3 nucleotides are TGTGCCAGCAGCTTAGAGGTGCGGGGACCGCAGTATTTT. This encodes CASSLEVRGPQYF.

The chain has TRBV19 and TRBJ2-7; tentative D call: TRBD1 (6 bases). The CDR3 contains 11 residues. V lost 6 bases to trimming and J lost 4 bases, with 7 bases between them. In germline, CDR1 is LNHDA, CDR2 SQIVND (reference sequence). The CDR3: CASRDSYEQYF. The CDR3 DNA reads as TGTGCCAGTAGGGACAGTTACGAGCAGTACTTC.

The V and J genes are TRBV15 and TRBJ2-7; 11 nucleotides match TRBD2. The CDR3 covers 16 residues. With 0 bases clipped from V and 4 bases from J, the junction kept 5 bases outside the gene matches. Germline V gene lookup returns CDR1 LNHNV and CDR2 YYDKDF (reference sequence). The chain's CDR3 is CATSRDPLAGVYEQYF. The CDR3 bases are TGTGCCACCAGCAGAGACCCACTAGCGGGAGTATACGAGCAGTACTTC.

This clone was detected only a few times. This rearrangement joins TRBV2 to TRBJ2-2; D is possibly TRBD2 (5 bases). Germline CDR1 reads SNHLY; CDR2 reads FYNNEI. The CDR3 spans 12 residues. Trimming stripped 6 bases from V and 6 bases from J, with 8 bases between. The DNA of the CDR3 is TGTGCCAGCAGAAGGGAGCCCGGGGAGCTGTTTTTT. Its protein product is CASRREPGELFF.

The CDR3 loop reads CASSLDSNYGYTF. CDR3 in DNA: TGTGCCAGCTCACTCGACTCTAACTATGGCTACACCTTC. The chain carries TRBV18 and TRBJ1-2; D unclear. This CDR3 has 13 amino acids. The V gene's germline CDR1 is KGHSH and CDR2 LQKENI. V was cut by 4 bases and J by 0 bases, with 6 bases left in between.

This rearrangement joins TRBV28 to TRBJ2-1; TRBD2 agrees at 8 bases. The CDR3 covers 16 residues. Germline CDR1 is MDHEN and CDR2 is SYDVKM. With 7 bases clipped from V and 8 bases from J, the junction kept 16 bases outside the gene matches. CDR3 protein: CASKPGLVRLSDEQFF. The CDR3 nucleotides read TGTGCCAGCAAACCGGGACTAGTCAGGTTAAGCGATGAGCAGTTCTTC.

The V and J genes are TRBV6-6 and TRBJ2-7; D is unclear. V was pared by 5 bases and J by 2 bases, with 16 bases between. The CDR3 is 15 residues long. CDR1 MNHNY and CDR2 SVGAGI come from the germline V gene (reference sequence). The CDR3 is CASSPTRLRTYEQYF. The CDR3 DNA sequence: TGTGCCAGCAGTCCCACCCGGTTAAGAACCTACGAGCAGTACTTC.

The V call is TRBV7-2, the J call TRBJ2-1; possible D gene TRBD1, 5 bases. V gave up 6 bases and J gave up 9 bases, with 12 bases separating them. Germline V gene sequence: CDR1 SGHTA, CDR2 FQGNSA. The CDR3 covers 12 residues. The CDR3 loop is CASRLKGAEQFF. The CDR3 DNA follows: TGTGCCAGCAGACTGAAAGGGGCTGAGCAGTTCTTC.